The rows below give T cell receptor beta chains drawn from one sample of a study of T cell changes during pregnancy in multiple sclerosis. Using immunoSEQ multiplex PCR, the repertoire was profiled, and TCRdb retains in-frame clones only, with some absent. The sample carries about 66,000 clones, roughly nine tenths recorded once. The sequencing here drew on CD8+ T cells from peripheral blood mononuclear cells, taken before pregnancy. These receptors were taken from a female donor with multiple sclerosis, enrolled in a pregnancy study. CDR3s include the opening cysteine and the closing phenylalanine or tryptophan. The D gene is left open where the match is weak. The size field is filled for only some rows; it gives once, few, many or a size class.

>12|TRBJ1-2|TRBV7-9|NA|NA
TGTGCCAGCAGCCCCCAGGGATCTGGCTACACCTTC
CASSPQGSGYTF
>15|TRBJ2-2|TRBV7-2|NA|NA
TGTGCCAGCGAGCAGTGGGGCGGGAACACCGGGGAGCTGTTTTTT
CASEQWGGNTGELFF
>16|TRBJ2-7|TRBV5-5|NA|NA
TGTGCCAGCAGCTCCCCTACTGGGGCGGCGGAGGGGGAGCAGTACTTC
CASSSPTGAAEGEQYF
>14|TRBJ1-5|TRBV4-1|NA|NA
TGCGCCAGCAGCCAAGCACTCACGAATCAGCCCCAGCATTTT
CASSQALTNQPQHF
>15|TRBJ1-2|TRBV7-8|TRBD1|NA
TGTGCCAGCAGCCCCACAATACAGGGGGCGGATGGCTACACCTTC
CASSPTIQGADGYTF
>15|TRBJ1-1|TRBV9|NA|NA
TGTGCCAGCAGCGTTGCGACAGACTGGGGCACTGAAGCTTTCTTT
CASSVATDWGTEAFF
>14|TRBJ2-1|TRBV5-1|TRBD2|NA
TGCGCCAGCAGCGCACTAGCGGGGGGCAATGAGCAGTTCTTC
CASSALAGGNEQFF
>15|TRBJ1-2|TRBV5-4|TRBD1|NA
TGTGCCAGCAGCTTGGGATCAGGGGGGAAGGTTGGCTACACCTTC
CASSLGSGGKVGYTF
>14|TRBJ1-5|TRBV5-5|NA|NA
TGTGCCAGCAGCTTGGGATCAGGGGTAAAACCCCAGCATTTT
CASSLGSGVKPQHF
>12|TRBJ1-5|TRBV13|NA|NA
TGTGCCAGCAGCTTTAACAATCAGCCCCAGCATTTT
CASSFNNQPQHF
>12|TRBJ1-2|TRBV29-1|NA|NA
TGCAGCGTTGGGACAGATCCTCCTGGCTACACCTTC
CSVGTDPPGYTF
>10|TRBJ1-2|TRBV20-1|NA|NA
TGCAGTGCCAGGAAAGAAGGCTACACCTTC
CSARKEGYTF
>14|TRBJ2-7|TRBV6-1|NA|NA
TGTGCCAGCAGTGAACTCGGGGTTCCCTACGAGCAGTACTTC
CASSELGVPYEQYF
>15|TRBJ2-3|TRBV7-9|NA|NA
TGTGCCAGCAGCTTACCGGCCGAGGGTGTTGGTACGCAGTATTTT
CASSLPAEGVGTQYF
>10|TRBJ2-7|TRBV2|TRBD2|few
TGTGCCAGCAGGGCTAGCGGGCAGTACTTC
CASRASGQYF
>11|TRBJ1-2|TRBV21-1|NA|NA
TGTGCCAGCAACCCTAGGACAGGGGGCTCCTTC
CASNPRTGGSF
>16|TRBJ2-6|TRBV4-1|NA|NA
TGCGCCAGCAGCGGGTCCTGGGCCTCTGGGGCCAACGTCCTGACTTTC
CASSGSWASGANVLTF
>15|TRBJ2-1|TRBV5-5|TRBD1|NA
TGTGCCAGCAGCTTGGTAGGACAGGTCTACGATGAGCAGTTCTTC
CASSLVGQVYDEQFF
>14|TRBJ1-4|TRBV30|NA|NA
TGTGCCTGGACCTTTTCAGCAACTAATGAAAAACTGTTTTTT
CAWTFSATNEKLFF
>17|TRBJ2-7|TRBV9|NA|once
TGTGCCAGCAGCGTAGCTACAGCCCCCGGGACTGGCTCGGAGCAGTACTTC
CASSVATAPGTGSEQYF
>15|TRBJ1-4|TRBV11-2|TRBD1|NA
TGTGCCAGCAGCCCCGGACAGGCCCTGGGGGAAAAACTGTTTTTT
CASSPGQALGEKLFF
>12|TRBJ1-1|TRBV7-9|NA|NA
TGTGCCAGCAGCACGACGGGGACTGAAGCTTTCTTT
CASSTTGTEAFF
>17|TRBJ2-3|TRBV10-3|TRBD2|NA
TGTGCCATCAGTGAAGGACTAGCGGGGGGAGGCACAGATACGCAGTATTTT
CAISEGLAGGGTDTQYF
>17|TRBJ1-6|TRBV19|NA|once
TGTGCCAGTAGTCCCGAACAGGGCCCCTCCCATAATTCACCCCTCCACTTT
CASSPEQGPSHNSPLHF
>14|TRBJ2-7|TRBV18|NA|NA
TGTGCCAGCTCTTGGACAGAGAGCTCCTACGAGCAGTACTTC
CASSWTESSYEQYF
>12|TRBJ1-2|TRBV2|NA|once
TGTGCCAGCCAGACAGGTTTAGTTGGCTACACCTTC
CASQTGLVGYTF